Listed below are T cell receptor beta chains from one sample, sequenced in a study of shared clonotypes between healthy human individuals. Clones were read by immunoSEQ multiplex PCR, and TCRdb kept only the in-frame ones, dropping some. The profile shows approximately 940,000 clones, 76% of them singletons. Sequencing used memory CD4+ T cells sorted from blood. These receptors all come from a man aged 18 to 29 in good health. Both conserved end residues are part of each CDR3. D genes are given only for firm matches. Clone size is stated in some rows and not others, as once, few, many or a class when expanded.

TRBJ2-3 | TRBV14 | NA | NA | CASSQARTVKGGDTQYF | TGTGCCAGCAGCCAAGCTAGAACAGTTAAGGGTGGAGATACGCAGTATTTT
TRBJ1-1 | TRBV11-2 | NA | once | CASSSQGFQFTEAFF | TGTGCCAGCAGCTCACAGGGATTTCAATTCACTGAAGCTTTCTTT
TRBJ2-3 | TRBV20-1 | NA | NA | CSVSVSDTQYF | TGCAGTGTTTCTGTCTCAGATACGCAGTATTTT
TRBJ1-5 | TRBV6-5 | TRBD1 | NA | CASTQTGLGNQPQHF | TGTGCCAGCACCCAGACAGGGTTGGGCAATCAGCCCCAGCATTTT
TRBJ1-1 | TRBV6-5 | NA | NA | CASTTTGANTEAFF | TGTGCCAGCACCACGACGGGGGCGAACACTGAAGCTTTCTTT
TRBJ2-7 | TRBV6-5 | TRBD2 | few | CASRPGLAAHEQYF | TGTGCCAGCAGACCGGGACTAGCGGCCCACGAGCAGTACTTC
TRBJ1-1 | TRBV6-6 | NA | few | CASSYSQDYQAFF | TGTGCCAGCAGTTACTCGCAGGACTATCAAGCTTTCTTT
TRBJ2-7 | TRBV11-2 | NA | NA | CASSPDRSSYEQYF | TGTGCCAGCAGCCCGGATAGGAGCTCCTACGAGCAGTACTTC
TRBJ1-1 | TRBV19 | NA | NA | CASSGRGRLMSPEAFF | TGTGCCAGTAGTGGCCGGGGGCGCTTAATGTCCCCTGAAGCTTTCTTT
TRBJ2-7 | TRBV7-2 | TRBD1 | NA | CASSPQQGASYEQYF | TGTGCCAGCAGCCCCCAGCAGGGGGCCTCCTACGAGCAGTACTTC
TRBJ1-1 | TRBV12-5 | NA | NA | CASGPGQGTNTEAFF | TGTGCTAGTGGTCCCGGCCAGGGTACGAACACTGAAGCTTTCTTT
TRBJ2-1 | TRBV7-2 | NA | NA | CASSLAAGVSYNEQFF | TGTGCCAGCAGCTTAGCTGCAGGGGTCTCCTACAATGAGCAGTTCTTC
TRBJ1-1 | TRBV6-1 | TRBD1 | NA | CASSYRGGGTEAFF | TGTGCCAGCAGCTACAGGGGAGGGGGCACTGAAGCTTTCTTT
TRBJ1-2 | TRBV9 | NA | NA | CASSVGVAGTYGYTF | TGTGCCAGCAGCGTAGGGGTAGCTGGCACCTATGGCTACACCTTC
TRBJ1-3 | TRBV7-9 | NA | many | CASSLPGPLGGNTIYF | TGTGCCAGCAGCCTACCAGGGCCCCTCGGAGGAAACACCATATATTTT
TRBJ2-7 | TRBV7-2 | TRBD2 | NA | CASSPTTSGSYNEQYF | TGTGCCAGCAGCCCTACGACTAGCGGGAGTTATAACGAGCAGTACTTC
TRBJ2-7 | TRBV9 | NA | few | CASSVSPYYEQYF | TGTGCCAGCAGCGTTTCCCCGTACTACGAGCAGTACTTC
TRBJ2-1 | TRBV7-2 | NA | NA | CASSLGDPPFREQFF | TGTGCCAGCAGCTTGGGGGACCCCCCTTTTAGGGAGCAGTTCTTC
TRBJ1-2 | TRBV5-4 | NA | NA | CASSLTGLDYGYTF | TGTGCCAGCAGCTTGACGGGACTTGACTATGGCTACACCTTC
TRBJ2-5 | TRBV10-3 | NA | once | CAISGEGRETQYF | TGTGCCATCAGTGGCGAGGGGAGGGAGACCCAGTACTTC
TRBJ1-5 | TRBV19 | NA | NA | CASSSWGQFNQPQHF | TGTGCCAGTAGTAGTTGGGGGCAGTTCAATCAGCCCCAGCATTTT
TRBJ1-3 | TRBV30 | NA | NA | CAWSVGSGGNTIYF | TGTGCCTGGAGTGTCGGGAGTGGTGGAAACACCATATATTTT
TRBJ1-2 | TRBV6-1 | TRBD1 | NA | CASSERWSQGAAHTNYGYTF | TGTGCCAGCAGTGAACGGTGGTCCCAGGGGGCTGCTCACACTAACTATGGCTACACCTTC
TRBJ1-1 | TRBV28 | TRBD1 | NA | CASKPQGAVRRTEAFF | TGTGCCAGCAAACCCCAGGGGGCTGTGAGGAGGACTGAAGCTTTCTTT
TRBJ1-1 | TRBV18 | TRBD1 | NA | CASSSNRGSLNTEAFF | TGTGCCAGCTCATCAAACAGGGGTTCCTTGAACACTGAAGCTTTCTTT
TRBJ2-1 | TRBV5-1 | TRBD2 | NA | CASSLGRAGSSYNEQFF | TGCGCCAGCAGCTTGGGAAGAGCGGGGAGCTCCTACAATGAGCAGTTCTTC
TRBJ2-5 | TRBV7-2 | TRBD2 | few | CASSENRLAGIETQYF | TGTGCCAGCAGCGAAAATCGCCTAGCGGGAATAGAGACCCAGTACTTC
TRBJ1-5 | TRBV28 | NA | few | CASSLWARDAQPQHF | TGTGCCAGCAGTTTATGGGCCAGGGACGCTCAGCCCCAGCATTTT
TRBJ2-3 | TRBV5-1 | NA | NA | CASGVGTDTQYF | TGCGCCAGCGGAGTGGGTACGGATACGCAGTATTTT
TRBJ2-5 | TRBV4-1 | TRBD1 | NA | CASSQESGTGSRGRRETQYF | TGCGCCAGCAGCCAAGAATCCGGGACAGGATCCAGGGGGAGGCGTGAGACCCAGTACTTC
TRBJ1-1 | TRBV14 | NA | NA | CASSQDLNTEAFF | TGTGCCAGCAGCCAAGACCTTAACACTGAAGCTTTCTTT
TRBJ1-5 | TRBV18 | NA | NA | CASSPGFNQPQHF | TGTGCCAGCTCACCGGGGTTTAATCAGCCCCAGCATTTT
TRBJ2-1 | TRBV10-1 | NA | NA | CASREQPGGEQFF | TGCGCCAGCAGGGAGCAGCCCGGGGGTGAGCAGTTCTTC
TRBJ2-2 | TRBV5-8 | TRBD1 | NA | CASRKGQGWSGELFF | TGTGCCAGCCGGAAAGGACAGGGGTGGTCCGGGGAGCTGTTTTTT
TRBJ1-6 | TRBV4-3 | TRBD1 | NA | CASSQDHGGQGYNSPLHF | TGCGCCAGCAGCCAAGATCATGGGGGACAGGGCTATAATTCACCCCTCCACTTT
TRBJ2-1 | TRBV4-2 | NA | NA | CASSQDGGVGEQFF | TGTGCCAGCAGCCAAGATGGGGGCGTCGGTGAGCAGTTCTTC
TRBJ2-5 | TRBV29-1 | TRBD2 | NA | CSVEDRGLSGRVGETQYF | TGCAGCGTTGAAGACAGGGGGCTGAGCGGGAGGGTAGGAGAGACCCAGTACTTC
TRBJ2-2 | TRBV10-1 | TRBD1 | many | CASGDRNTGELFF | TGCGCCAGCGGGGACAGGAACACCGGGGAGCTGTTTTTT
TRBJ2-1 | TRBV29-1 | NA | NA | CSVQRGSYNEQFF | TGCAGCGTTCAACGGGGATCCTACAATGAGCAGTTCTTC
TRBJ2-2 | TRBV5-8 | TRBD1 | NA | CASSFAGTANTGELFF | TGTGCCAGCAGCTTCGCCGGGACAGCGAACACCGGGGAGCTGTTTTTT
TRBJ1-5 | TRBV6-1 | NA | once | CASSEDGVNDQPQHF | TGTGCCAGCAGTGAAGATGGGGTGAATGATCAGCCCCAGCATTTT
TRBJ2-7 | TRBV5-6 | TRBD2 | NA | CASSLPGRGSYEQYF | TGTGCCAGCAGCTTGCCAGGGAGGGGCTCCTACGAGCAGTACTTC
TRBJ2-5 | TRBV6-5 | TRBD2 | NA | CASSYDSGGTETQYF | TGTGCCAGCAGTTACGATAGCGGGGGGACGGAGACCCAGTACTTC
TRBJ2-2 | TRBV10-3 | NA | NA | CAIGEGLNTGELFF | TGTGCCATCGGGGAAGGGCTTAACACCGGGGAGCTGTTTTTT
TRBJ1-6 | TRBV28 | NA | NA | CASGPAGQGNSPLHF | TGTGCCAGCGGTCCGGCGGGGCAGGGCAATTCACCCCTCCACTTT
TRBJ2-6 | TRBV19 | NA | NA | CASSNRASGANVLTF | TGTGCCAGTAGTAATCGAGCTTCTGGGGCCAACGTCCTGACTTTC
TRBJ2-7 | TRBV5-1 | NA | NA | CASSPAGTYSYEQYF | TGCGCCAGCAGCCCGGCCGGGACATACTCCTACGAGCAGTACTTC
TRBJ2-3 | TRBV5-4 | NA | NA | CASSLRVGGTDTQYF | TGTGCCAGCAGCTTGAGGGTAGGAGGCACAGATACGCAGTATTTT
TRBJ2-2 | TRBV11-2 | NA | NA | CASIRTVNTGELFF | TGTGCCAGCATACGGACCGTGAACACCGGGGAGCTGTTTTTT
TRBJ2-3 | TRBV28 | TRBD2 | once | CASNSVLSSGGYTDTQYF | TGTGCCAGCAATTCGGTGCTTTCTAGCGGGGGGTACACAGATACGCAGTATTTT
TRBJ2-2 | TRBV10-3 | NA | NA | CAIITATGELFF | TGTGCCATCATAACAGCGACCGGGGAGCTGTTTTTT
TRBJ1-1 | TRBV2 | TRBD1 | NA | CASSRDSNPNTEAFF | TGTGCCAGCAGTAGGGACAGCAACCCGAACACTGAAGCTTTCTTT
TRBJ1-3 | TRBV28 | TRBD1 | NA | CASSLPAGGVGGNTIYF | TGTGCCAGCAGTTTACCGGCAGGGGGCGTCGGAGGAAACACCATATATTTT
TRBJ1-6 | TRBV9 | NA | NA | CASSVTPSGSSPLHF | TGTGCCAGCAGCGTAACCCCCTCGGGAAGTTCACCCCTCCACTTT